Included here is one T cell receptor (beta chain) sequence, with context. The data were obtained in a study of CD8+ T cells in alopecia areata. The wider study: Each of the treated patients was given oral tofacitinib, 5 to 10 mg twice daily, for moderate-to-severe alopecia areata.

Germline CDR1 SGDLS, CDR2 YYNGEE. V gave up 4 bases and J gave up 1 base, with 18 bases separating them. This CDR3 spans 16 amino acids. The investigators collected lesional scalp punch biopsies and peripheral blood from alopecia areata patients. PBMCs yielded sorted CD4+ and CD8+ T cells. Sequencing used cDNA as its template, made by extracting RNA and reverse transcribing it. Measured with immunoSEQ multiplex PCR; TCRdb has only the in-frame clones, and not every one. The data contain hundreds of thousands of clones, 57% of them singletons. The sequence came from a human donor with alopecia areata. The rearrangement joins TRBV9 to TRBJ2-7; possibly TRBD2 for D (5 bases). This specimen was CD4+ T cells sorted from blood, taken at week 0. The CDR3 region has the DNA TGTGCCAGCAGCCCACTCGTGAGCGGACCTTCCTACGAGCAGTACTTC. It codes for CASSPLVSGPSYEQYF.